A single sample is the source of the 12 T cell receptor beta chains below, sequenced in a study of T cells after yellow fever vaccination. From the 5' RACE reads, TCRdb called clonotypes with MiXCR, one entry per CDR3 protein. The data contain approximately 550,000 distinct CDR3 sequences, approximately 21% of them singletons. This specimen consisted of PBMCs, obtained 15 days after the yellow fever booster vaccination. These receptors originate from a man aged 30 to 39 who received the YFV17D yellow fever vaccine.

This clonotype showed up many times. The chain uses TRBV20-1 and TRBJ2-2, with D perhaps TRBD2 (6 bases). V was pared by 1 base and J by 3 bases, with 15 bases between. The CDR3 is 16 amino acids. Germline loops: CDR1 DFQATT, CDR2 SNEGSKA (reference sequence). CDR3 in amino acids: CSARGPPGEDTGELFF. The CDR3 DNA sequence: TGCAGTGCTAGAGGTCCCCCGGGAGAGGACACCGGGGAGCTGTTTTTT.

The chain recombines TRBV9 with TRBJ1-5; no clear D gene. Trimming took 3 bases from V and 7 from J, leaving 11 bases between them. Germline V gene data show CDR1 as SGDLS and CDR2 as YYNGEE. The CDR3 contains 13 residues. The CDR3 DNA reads TGTGCCAGCAGCGCGGATGACGAGCAGCCCCAGCATTTT. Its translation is CASSADDEQPQHF.

CDR3 amino acids: CASSPTSSGSSHEQFF. Here the CDR3 DNA reads TGTGCCAGCTCACCAACTTCTAGCGGGAGTTCCCATGAGCAGTTCTTC. The rearrangement joins TRBV18 to TRBJ2-1; 10 nucleotides line up with TRBD2. Germline CDR1 and CDR2: KGHSH and LQKENI. The CDR3 sequence is 16 residues long. V dropped 2 bases and J dropped 8; count of bases not matched to a gene: 9.

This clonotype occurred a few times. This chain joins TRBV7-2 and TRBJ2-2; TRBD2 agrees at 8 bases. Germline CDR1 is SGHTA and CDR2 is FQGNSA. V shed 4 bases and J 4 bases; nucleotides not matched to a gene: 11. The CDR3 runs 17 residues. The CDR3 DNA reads TGTGCCAGCAGCTCAACCGGGACTAGGAGGCGCACCGGGGAGCTGTTTTTT. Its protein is CASSSTGTRRRTGELFF.

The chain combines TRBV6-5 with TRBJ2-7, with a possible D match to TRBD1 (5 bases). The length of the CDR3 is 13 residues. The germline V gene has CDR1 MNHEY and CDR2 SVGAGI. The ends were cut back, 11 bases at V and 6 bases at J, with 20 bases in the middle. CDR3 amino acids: CAGARRGKREQYF. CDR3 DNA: TGTGCCGGGGCCAGGCGCGGAAAACGCGAGCAGTACTTC.

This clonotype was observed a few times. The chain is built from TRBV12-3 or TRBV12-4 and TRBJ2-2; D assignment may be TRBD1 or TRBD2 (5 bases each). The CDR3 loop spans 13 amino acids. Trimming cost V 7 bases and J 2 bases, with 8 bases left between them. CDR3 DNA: TGTGCCAGCAAGGGGAGCAACACCGGGGAGCTGTTTTTT. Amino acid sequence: CASKGSNTGELFF.

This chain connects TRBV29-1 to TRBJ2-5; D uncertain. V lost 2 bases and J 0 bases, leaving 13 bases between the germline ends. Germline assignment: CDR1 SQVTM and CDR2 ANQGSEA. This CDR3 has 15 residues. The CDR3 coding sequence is TGCAGCGTTGAATACGGGCTATTGTACCAAGAGACCCAGTACTTC. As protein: CSVEYGLLYQETQYF.

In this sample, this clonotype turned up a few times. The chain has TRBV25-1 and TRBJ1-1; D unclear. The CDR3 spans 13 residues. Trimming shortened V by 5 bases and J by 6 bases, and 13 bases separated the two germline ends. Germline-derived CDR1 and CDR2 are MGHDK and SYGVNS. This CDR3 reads CASSPGVFAEAFF. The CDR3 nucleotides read TGTGCCAGCAGTCCAGGCGTTTTTGCTGAAGCTTTCTTT.

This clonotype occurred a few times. The CDR3 nucleotides are TGTGCCAGCAGCCCCCCGGGGTCGGGGAATCCCAACAATGAGCAGTTCTTC. Protein: CASSPPGSGNPNNEQFF. The chain combines TRBV12-3 or TRBV12-4 with TRBJ2-1; weak D call: TRBD2 (5 bases). The CDR3 has 17 amino acids. The germline V and J ends were trimmed by 6 bases and 5 bases, with 23 bases remaining between them.

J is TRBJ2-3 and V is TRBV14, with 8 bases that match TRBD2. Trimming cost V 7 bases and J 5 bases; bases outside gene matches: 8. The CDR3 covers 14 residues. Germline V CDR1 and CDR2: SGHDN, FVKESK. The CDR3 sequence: CASNLGLAIDTQYF. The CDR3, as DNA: TGTGCCAGCAACCTTGGACTAGCCATAGATACGCAGTATTTT.

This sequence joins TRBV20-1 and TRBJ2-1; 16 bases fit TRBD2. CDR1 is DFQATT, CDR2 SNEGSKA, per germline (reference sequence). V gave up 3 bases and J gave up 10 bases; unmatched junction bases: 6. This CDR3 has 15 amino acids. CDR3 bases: TGCAGTGCTAGTGCGGGACTAGCGGGAGGGAAAGAGCAGTTCTTC. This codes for CSASAGLAGGKEQFF.

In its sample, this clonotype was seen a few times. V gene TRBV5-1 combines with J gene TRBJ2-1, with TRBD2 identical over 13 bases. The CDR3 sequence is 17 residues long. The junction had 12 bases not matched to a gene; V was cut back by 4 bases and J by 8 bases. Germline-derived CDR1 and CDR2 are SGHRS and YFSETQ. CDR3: CASSLGTSGKELDEQFF. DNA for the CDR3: TGCGCCAGCAGCCTCGGGACTAGCGGGAAGGAATTGGATGAGCAGTTCTTC.